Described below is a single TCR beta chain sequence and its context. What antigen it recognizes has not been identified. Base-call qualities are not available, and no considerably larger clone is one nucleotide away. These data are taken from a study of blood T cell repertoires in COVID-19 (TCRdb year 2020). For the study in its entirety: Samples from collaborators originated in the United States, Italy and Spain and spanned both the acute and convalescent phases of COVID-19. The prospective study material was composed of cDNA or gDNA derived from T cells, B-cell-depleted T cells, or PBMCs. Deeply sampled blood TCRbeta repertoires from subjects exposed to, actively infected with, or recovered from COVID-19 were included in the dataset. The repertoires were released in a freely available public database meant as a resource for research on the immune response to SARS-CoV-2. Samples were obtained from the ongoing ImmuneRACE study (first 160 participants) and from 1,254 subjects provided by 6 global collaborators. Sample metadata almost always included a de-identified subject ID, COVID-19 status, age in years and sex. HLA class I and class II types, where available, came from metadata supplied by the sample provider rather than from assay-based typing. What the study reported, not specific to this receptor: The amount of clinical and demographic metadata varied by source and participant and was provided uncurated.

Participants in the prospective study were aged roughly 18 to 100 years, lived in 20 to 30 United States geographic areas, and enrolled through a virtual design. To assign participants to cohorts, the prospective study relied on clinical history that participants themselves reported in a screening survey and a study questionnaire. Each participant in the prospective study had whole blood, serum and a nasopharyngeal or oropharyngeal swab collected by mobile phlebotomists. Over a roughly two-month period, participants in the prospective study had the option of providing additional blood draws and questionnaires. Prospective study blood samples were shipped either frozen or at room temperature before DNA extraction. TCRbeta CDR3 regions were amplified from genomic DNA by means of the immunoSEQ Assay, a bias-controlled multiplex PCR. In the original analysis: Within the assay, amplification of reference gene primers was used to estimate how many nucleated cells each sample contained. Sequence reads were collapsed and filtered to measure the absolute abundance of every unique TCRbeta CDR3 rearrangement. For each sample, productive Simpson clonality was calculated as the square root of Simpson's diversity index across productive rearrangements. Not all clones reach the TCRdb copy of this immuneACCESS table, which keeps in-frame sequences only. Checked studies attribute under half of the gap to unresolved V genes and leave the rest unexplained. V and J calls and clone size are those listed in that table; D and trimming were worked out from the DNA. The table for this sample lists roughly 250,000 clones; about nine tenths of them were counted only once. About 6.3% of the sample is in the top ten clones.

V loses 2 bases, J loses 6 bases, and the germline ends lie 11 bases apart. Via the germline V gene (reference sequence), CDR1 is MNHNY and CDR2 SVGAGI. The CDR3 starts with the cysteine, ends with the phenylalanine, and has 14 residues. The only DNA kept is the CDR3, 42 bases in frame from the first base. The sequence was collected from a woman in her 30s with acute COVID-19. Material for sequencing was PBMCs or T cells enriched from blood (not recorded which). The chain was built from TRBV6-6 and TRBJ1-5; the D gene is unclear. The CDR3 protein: CASSYAERAQPQHF. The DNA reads TGTGCCAGCAGTTACGCCGAGAGGGCTCAGCCCCAGCATTTT.